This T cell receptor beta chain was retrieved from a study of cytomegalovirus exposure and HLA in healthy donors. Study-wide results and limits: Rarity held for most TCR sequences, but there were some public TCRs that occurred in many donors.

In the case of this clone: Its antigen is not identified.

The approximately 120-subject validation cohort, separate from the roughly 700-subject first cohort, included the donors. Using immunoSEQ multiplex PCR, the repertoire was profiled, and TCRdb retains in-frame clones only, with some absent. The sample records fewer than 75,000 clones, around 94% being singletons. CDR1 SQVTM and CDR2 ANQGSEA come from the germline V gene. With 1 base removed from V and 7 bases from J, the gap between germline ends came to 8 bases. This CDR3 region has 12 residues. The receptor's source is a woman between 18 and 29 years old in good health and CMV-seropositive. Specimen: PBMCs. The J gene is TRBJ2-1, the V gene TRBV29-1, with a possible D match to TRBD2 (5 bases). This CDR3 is CSVEGRGNEQFF. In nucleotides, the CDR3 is TGCAGCGTTGAAGGAAGAGGGAATGAGCAGTTCTTC.